This is a list of T cell receptor beta chains from one sample in a study of glioma-infiltrating T cells. One entry per CDR3 protein, called by TCRdb with MiXCR from the multiplex PCR reads. The sample includes approximately 190,000 distinct CDR3 sequences, more than 25% of them seen just once. The sequenced sample was glioma tissue, nonneoplastic brain tissue, or PBMCs (not recorded which). These receptors all stem from a human donor with low-grade glioma or glioblastoma, undergoing nonglioma brain surgery, or in good health (not recorded which). Both conserved end residues are part of each CDR3. Each record gives: D gene, V gene, J gene, clone size, CDR3 protein, CDR3 DNA. A D gene is named only where the DNA matches it firmly. Size values are once, few and many counts, or a class for expanded clones, and some rows have none.

D gene: NA; V gene: TRBV27; J gene: TRBJ1-2; clone size: NA; CDR3 protein: CASSLVPGSHGYTF; CDR3 DNA: TGTGCCAGCAGTTTAGTCCCGGGGAGCCATGGCTACACCTTC
D gene: NA; V gene: TRBV28; J gene: TRBJ1-1; clone size: NA; CDR3 protein: CASCIAGVGTEAFF; CDR3 DNA: TGTGCCAGCTGTATAGCAGGGGTAGGCACTGAAGCTTTCTTT
D gene: NA; V gene: TRBV5-4; J gene: TRBJ1-6; clone size: many; CDR3 protein: CASSYGTDVYNSPLHF; CDR3 DNA: TGTGCCAGCAGCTACGGAACGGACGTCTATAATTCACCCCTCCACTTT
D gene: TRBD2; V gene: TRBV27; J gene: TRBJ2-1; clone size: many; CDR3 protein: CASSPWTSGRATDEQFF; CDR3 DNA: TGTGCCAGCAGTCCCTGGACTAGCGGGAGGGCCACCGATGAGCAGTTCTTC
D gene: NA; V gene: TRBV10-3; J gene: TRBJ1-2; clone size: many; CDR3 protein: CAIRGGTVLNYGYTF; CDR3 DNA: TGTGCCATCAGGGGCGGGACGGTGCTAAACTATGGCTACACCTTC
D gene: TRBD1; V gene: TRBV5-5; J gene: TRBJ2-2; clone size: once; CDR3 protein: CASSSGQGGTGELFF; CDR3 DNA: TGTGCCAGCAGCTCGGGACAGGGGGGAACCGGGGAGCTGTTTTTT
D gene: NA; V gene: TRBV7-9; J gene: TRBJ2-7; clone size: many; CDR3 protein: CASSLGQPEQYF; CDR3 DNA: TGTGCCAGCAGCCTCGGACAGCCCGAGCAGTACTTC
D gene: NA; V gene: TRBV29-1; J gene: TRBJ2-1; clone size: few; CDR3 protein: CSVNRDGNEQFF; CDR3 DNA: TGCAGCGTTAATAGGGACGGGAATGAGCAGTTCTTC
D gene: NA; V gene: TRBV28; J gene: TRBJ1-5; clone size: many; CDR3 protein: CASSSLYRLGPQHF; CDR3 DNA: TGTGCCAGCAGTTCTTTATATAGGTTGGGACCCCAGCATTTT
D gene: TRBD1; V gene: TRBV7-2; J gene: TRBJ1-5; clone size: many; CDR3 protein: CASSLTGGQYSNQPQHF; CDR3 DNA: TGTGCCAGCAGCCTGACAGGGGGGCAATATAGCAATCAGCCCCAGCATTTT
D gene: TRBD1; V gene: TRBV29-1; J gene: TRBJ2-7; clone size: many; CDR3 protein: CSVGPETGTYEQYF; CDR3 DNA: TGCAGCGTGGGGCCGGAGACAGGGACCTACGAGCAGTACTTC
D gene: NA; V gene: TRBV11-2; J gene: TRBJ1-1; clone size: NA; CDR3 protein: CASSWRQGFGTEAFF; CDR3 DNA: TGTGCCAGCAGCTGGCGCCAGGGCTTCGGCACTGAAGCTTTCTTT
D gene: NA; V gene: TRBV28; J gene: TRBJ2-1; clone size: NA; CDR3 protein: CASTGQRGSYEQFF; CDR3 DNA: TGTGCCAGCACCGGACAGAGAGGCTCCTACGAGCAGTTCTTC
D gene: NA; V gene: TRBV28; J gene: TRBJ2-4; clone size: NA; CDR3 protein: CAARGVDKNIQYF; CDR3 DNA: TGTGCCGCCAGGGGGGTGGACAAAAACATTCAGTACTTC
D gene: TRBD2; V gene: TRBV27; J gene: TRBJ2-3; clone size: many; CDR3 protein: CASAHSWDYWSSTDTQYF; CDR3 DNA: TGTGCCAGCGCCCACTCTTGGGACTATTGGTCTAGCACAGATACGCAGTATTTT
D gene: NA; V gene: TRBV6-4; J gene: TRBJ2-2; clone size: many; CDR3 protein: CASSDSATRPTGELFF; CDR3 DNA: TGTGCCAGCAGTGACTCGGCTACCCGACCGACCGGGGAGCTGTTTTTT
D gene: NA; V gene: TRBV7-2; J gene: TRBJ2-1; clone size: many; CDR3 protein: CASMAPAVAEQFF; CDR3 DNA: TGTGCCAGCATGGCACCTGCAGTAGCGGAGCAGTTCTTC
D gene: NA; V gene: TRBV7-9; J gene: TRBJ2-1; clone size: many; CDR3 protein: CASSLVALGDDEQFF; CDR3 DNA: TGTGCCAGCAGCTTAGTGGCTCTCGGGGACGATGAGCAGTTCTTC
D gene: NA; V gene: TRBV11-2; J gene: TRBJ1-2; clone size: many; CDR3 protein: CASSSPRALYGYTF; CDR3 DNA: TGTGCCAGCAGCTCTCCCAGGGCACTCTATGGCTACACCTTC
D gene: TRBD2; V gene: TRBV27; J gene: TRBJ2-1; clone size: NA; CDR3 protein: CASDPTSGSREQFF; CDR3 DNA: TGTGCCAGCGACCCGACTAGCGGGAGTCGTGAGCAGTTCTTC
D gene: NA; V gene: TRBV28; J gene: TRBJ1-1; clone size: many; CDR3 protein: CASSLRGVGAFF; CDR3 DNA: TGTGCCAGCAGTTTAAGAGGGGTTGGGGCTTTCTTT
D gene: NA; V gene: TRBV27; J gene: TRBJ1-1; clone size: NA; CDR3 protein: CASSLTPGGAGTEAFF; CDR3 DNA: TGTGCCAGCAGTTTAACTCCAGGAGGGGCAGGCACTGAAGCTTTCTTT
D gene: NA; V gene: TRBV7-3; J gene: TRBJ2-7; clone size: many; CDR3 protein: CASSPGQNPYEQYF; CDR3 DNA: TGTGCCAGCAGCCCAGGCCAGAATCCTTACGAGCAGTACTTC
D gene: NA; V gene: TRBV7-9; J gene: TRBJ2-7; clone size: many; CDR3 protein: CASSLAIGGGYEQYF; CDR3 DNA: TGTGCCAGCAGCTTAGCGATCGGGGGAGGCTACGAGCAGTACTTC
D gene: TRBD2; V gene: TRBV7-2; J gene: TRBJ2-1; clone size: many; CDR3 protein: CASIRTSGSNEQFF; CDR3 DNA: TGTGCCAGCATCCGGACTAGCGGGAGCAATGAGCAGTTCTTC
D gene: TRBD1; V gene: TRBV18; J gene: TRBJ2-3; clone size: many; CDR3 protein: CASAPGGRVADTQYF; CDR3 DNA: TGTGCCAGCGCCCCAGGGGGAAGAGTTGCAGATACGCAGTATTTT
D gene: TRBD1; V gene: TRBV3-1; J gene: TRBJ2-5; clone size: NA; CDR3 protein: CASSQDQGTGDTETQYF; CDR3 DNA: TGTGCCAGCAGCCAAGATCAAGGGACAGGGGACACAGAGACCCAGTACTTC
D gene: TRBD1; V gene: TRBV18; J gene: TRBJ2-1; clone size: few; CDR3 protein: CASSLPALHPGGQFF; CDR3 DNA: TGTGCCAGCTCACTTCCCGCCCTTCATCCAGGGGGGCAGTTCTTC
D gene: NA; V gene: TRBV9; J gene: TRBJ2-3; clone size: few; CDR3 protein: CASSVKGEDTQYF; CDR3 DNA: TGTGCCAGCAGCGTCAAAGGGGAAGATACGCAGTATTTT
D gene: NA; V gene: TRBV6-1; J gene: TRBJ2-5; clone size: many; CDR3 protein: CATRKERATLGTQYF; CDR3 DNA: TGTGCCACCAGAAAAGAGAGGGCCACCCTGGGGACCCAGTACTTC
D gene: NA; V gene: TRBV12-3/TRBV12-4; J gene: TRBJ1-3; clone size: many; CDR3 protein: CASSYWDTIYF; CDR3 DNA: TGTGCCAGCAGTTATTGGGACACCATATATTTT
D gene: NA; V gene: TRBV6-4; J gene: TRBJ2-3; clone size: many; CDR3 protein: CASSDSSERGDTQYF; CDR3 DNA: TGTGCCAGCAGTGACTCTTCTGAGAGGGGAGATACGCAGTATTTT
D gene: TRBD2; V gene: TRBV19; J gene: TRBJ2-1; clone size: few; CDR3 protein: CASSSKIAGSYNEQFF; CDR3 DNA: TGTGCCAGTAGTTCAAAAATAGCGGGAAGCTACAATGAGCAGTTCTTC
D gene: NA; V gene: TRBV3-1; J gene: TRBJ2-7; clone size: NA; CDR3 protein: CASSLTHGEGSPYEQYF; CDR3 DNA: TGTGCCAGCAGTTTAACCCACGGTGAGGGTAGCCCCTACGAGCAGTACTTC
D gene: TRBD1; V gene: TRBV19; J gene: TRBJ1-2; clone size: NA; CDR3 protein: CVSSTNRGDDYGYTF; CDR3 DNA: TGTGTCAGTAGTACTAACAGGGGGGACGACTATGGCTACACCTTC
D gene: NA; V gene: TRBV6-1; J gene: TRBJ1-1; clone size: many; CDR3 protein: CASRRQRAVSTEAFF; CDR3 DNA: TGTGCCAGCAGGCGACAGCGGGCCGTGAGCACTGAAGCTTTCTTT
D gene: NA; V gene: TRBV7-9; J gene: TRBJ1-5; clone size: NA; CDR3 protein: CASSLENKPQHF; CDR3 DNA: TGTGCCAGCAGCTTAGAGAATAAGCCCCAGCATTTT
D gene: NA; V gene: TRBV2; J gene: TRBJ1-1; clone size: many; CDR3 protein: CASSQQLGEAFF; CDR3 DNA: TGTGCCAGCAGCCAACAGTTGGGTGAAGCTTTCTTT
D gene: NA; V gene: TRBV28; J gene: TRBJ2-5; clone size: NA; CDR3 protein: CASSLTPLERETQYF; CDR3 DNA: TGTGCCAGCAGCTTAACCCCTCTAGAGAGGGAGACCCAGTACTTC
D gene: NA; V gene: TRBV6-5; J gene: TRBJ2-6; clone size: many; CDR3 protein: CASSYSSPSSGANVLTF; CDR3 DNA: TGTGCCAGCAGTTACTCATCACCCAGCTCTGGGGCCAACGTCCTGACTTTC
D gene: NA; V gene: TRBV25-1; J gene: TRBJ2-1; clone size: many; CDR3 protein: CASSEAGRGSYNEQFF; CDR3 DNA: TGTGCCAGCAGTGAAGCGGGACGCGGCTCCTACAATGAGCAGTTCTTC
D gene: NA; V gene: TRBV27; J gene: TRBJ1-2; clone size: many; CDR3 protein: CASSLSSRAYGYTF; CDR3 DNA: TGTGCCAGCAGTTTATCCAGCAGGGCCTATGGCTACACCTTC
D gene: TRBD2; V gene: TRBV20-1; J gene: TRBJ2-7; clone size: NA; CDR3 protein: CSARGLDGRAYNEQYF; CDR3 DNA: TGCAGTGCTAGAGGACTTGACGGGAGGGCATACAACGAGCAGTACTTC
D gene: TRBD2; V gene: TRBV19; J gene: TRBJ2-3; clone size: NA; CDR3 protein: CASTWTSGRTGTQYF; CDR3 DNA: TGTGCCAGTACCTGGACTAGCGGGAGGACAGGTACGCAGTATTTT